Below are 21 T cell receptor beta chains sequenced from a single sample in a study of tumor-infiltrating lymphocytes in localized non-small cell lung cancer. Assay used: immunoSEQ multiplex PCR; TCRdb lists only in-frame clones, some missing. This sample has approximately 13,000 clones, with about 75% found just once. The sample comprised lung tumor tissue. All receptors come from a human donor with non-small cell lung cancer.

The chain employs TRBV27 and TRBJ2-7, with 7 bases matching TRBD1. CDR1 and CDR2 (germline): MNHEY, SMNVEV (reference sequence). The CDR3 runs to 16 residues. J lost 2 bases, V lost 5 bases, and 12 bases had no gene match. The CDR3 here is CASSTYPGTATYEQYF. CDR3 sequence (DNA): TGTGCCAGCAGTACATACCCCGGGACAGCTACCTACGAGCAGTACTTC.

This chain uses TRBV4-1 with TRBJ1-5, with D possibly matching TRBD1 (5 bases). Between the trimmed V and J ends, which lost 2 bases and 6 bases, there was a span of 20 bases. Germline V CDR1 and CDR2: MGHRA, YSYEKL. This CDR3 has 17 residues. The CDR3 nucleotides are TGCGCCAGCAGCCAACCCCCGAGGGTGGGACTGGGTCAGCCCCAGCATTTT. Protein product: CASSQPPRVGLGQPQHF.

The J gene is TRBJ1-5, the V gene TRBV30; tentative D call: TRBD1 (5 bases). Germline V gives CDR1 GTSNPN, CDR2 SVGIG (reference sequence). This CDR3 contains 14 residues. V lost 5 bases and J 6 bases, leaving 17 bases between the germline ends. The CDR3 is CAWGETEHGQPQHF. The DNA of the CDR3 is TGTGCCTGGGGGGAGACAGAGCACGGTCAGCCCCAGCATTTT. The full variable domain, rest sourced from reference TRBV30 and TRBJ1-5, is SQTIHQWPATLVQPVGSPLSLECTVEGTSNPNLYWYRQAAGRGLQLLFYSVGIGQISSEVPQNLSASRPQDRQFILSSKKLLLSDSGFYLCAWGETEHGQPQHFGDGTRLSIL.

The rearrangement links TRBV29-1 to TRBJ2-1; 10 bases match TRBD2. V shed 2 bases, J shed 8 bases, and the junction held 12 bases outside the gene matches. This CDR3 is built from 16 residues. Germline V gene lookup returns CDR1 SQVTM and CDR2 ANQGSEA. CDR3 in DNA: TGCAGCGTTGAAACCCCCTCTAGCGGGAGTCTGGATGAGCAGTTCTTC. Protein sequence: CSVETPSSGSLDEQFF.

The chain carries TRBV19 and TRBJ2-5, with 8 bases lining up with TRBD1. The CDR3 sequence is 15 residues long. Per the germline V gene, CDR1 is LNHDA and CDR2 is SQIVND (reference sequence). With V trimmed by 4 bases and J by 9 bases, 13 bases remained unmatched. This CDR3 reads CASSTREGQASAQYF. In nucleotides, the CDR3 is TGTGCCAGTAGTACAAGAGAGGGACAGGCCTCGGCCCAGTACTTC. Complete variable domain (other parts from reference TRBV19 and TRBJ2-5): DGGITQSPKYLFRKEGQNVTLSCEQNLNHDAMYWYRQDPGQGLRLIYYSQIVNDFQKGDIAEGYSVSREKKESFPLTVTSAQKNPTAFYLCASSTREGQASAQYFGPGTRLLVL.

The V gene is TRBV4-3, the J gene TRBJ1-6; D call uncertain. The length of the CDR3 is 16 residues. The germline V gene has CDR1 LGHNA and CDR2 YSLEER. The germline V and J ends were trimmed by 1 base and 0 bases, with 7 bases remaining between them. For the CDR3, the DNA is TGCGCCAGCAGCCAAGGACGGAACTCCTATAATTCACCCCTCCACTTT. It is translated as CASSQGRNSYNSPLHF.

V is TRBV6-5 and J is TRBJ2-7, with TRBD1 matching over 11 bases. Germline V gene data show CDR1 as MNHEY and CDR2 as SVGAGI. The CDR3 has 14 amino acids. The trim removed 5 bases at V and 6 bases at J, leaving 6 bases unmatched. As DNA, the CDR3 is TGTGCCAGCAGTCGTGGACAGGGGGCATCCGAGCAGTACTTC. Its protein product is CASSRGQGASEQYF.

The J gene is TRBJ2-5, the V gene TRBV15, with D possibly TRBD1 on 6 matching bases. Germline lookup yields CDR1 LNHNV and CDR2 YYDKDF (reference sequence). CDR3 length: 14 amino acids. Trimming took 5 bases from V and 4 from J, leaving 14 bases between them. The chain's CDR3 is CATSPGAVRETQYF. The CDR3 bases are TGTGCCACCAGCCCAGGGGCTGTCCGAGAGACCCAGTACTTC.

The chain carries TRBV5-1 and TRBJ2-3, with TRBD2 matching over 7 bases. The V gene's germline CDR1 is SGHRS and CDR2 YFSETQ. With 4 bases clipped from V and 0 bases from J, the junction kept 5 bases outside the gene matches. CDR3 length equals 15 residues. The CDR3 DNA sequence: TGCGCCAGCAGCCCGGCGGGAGCGAGCACAGATACGCAGTATTTT. Protein sequence: CASSPAGASTDTQYF. Full variable domain (remainder filled in from reference TRBV5-1 and TRBJ2-3): KAGVTQTPRYLIKTRGQQVTLSCSPISGHRSVSWYQQTPGQGLQFLFEYFSETQRNKGNFPGRFSGRQFSNSRSEMNVSTLELGDSALYLCASSPAGASTDTQYFGPGTRLTVL.

The V and J genes are TRBV19 and TRBJ2-7, with D perhaps matching TRBD1 or TRBD2 (5 bases each). The CDR3 runs 15 residues. Germline V gene sequence: CDR1 LNHDA, CDR2 SQIVND (reference sequence). Trimming pared 4 bases from V and 3 bases from J, leaving 16 bases between. CDR3 sequence: CASSSVGEMNYEQYF. The DNA for the CDR3 is TGTGCCAGTAGTAGCGTGGGGGAGATGAACTACGAGCAGTACTTC.

This clone occurred once. The V gene is TRBV5-4, the J gene TRBJ2-5; 7 nucleotides align to TRBD2. With V trimmed by 3 bases and J by 1 base, 9 bases remained unmatched. Germline V gene lookup returns CDR1 SGHNT and CDR2 YYREEE (reference sequence). This CDR3 has 16 residues. Here the CDR3 DNA reads TGTGCCAGCAGCTCAATAGCGGGTGCGGGCCAAGAGACCCAGTACTTC. Amino acids: CASSSIAGAGQETQYF.

V and J are TRBV5-4 and TRBJ1-1, with D perhaps TRBD1 (5 bases). The V gene's germline CDR1 is SGHNT and CDR2 YYREEE (reference sequence). The CDR3 extends over 11 amino acids. V lost 3 bases and J lost 13, with 13 bases in between. The CDR3 sequence: CASSWGTVVFF. Written as DNA, the CDR3 is TGTGCCAGCAGCTGGGGGACTGTTGTTTTCTTT.

This clone is classed as medium-sized (0.01 to 0.1%). This chain connects TRBV27 to TRBJ1-5, with unresolved D. The CDR3 runs to 12 residues. Germline V gene lookup returns CDR1 MNHEY and CDR2 SMNVEV (reference sequence). The V end was cut by 6 bases, the J end by 7 bases, with 10 bases between. The DNA of the CDR3 is TGTGCCAGCAGGACCTCCCGCCAGCCCCAGCATTTT. As protein: CASRTSRQPQHF.

The V and J genes are TRBV18 and TRBJ2-1, with a possible D match to TRBD2 (6 bases). This CDR3 comprises 15 residues. V lost 3 bases to trimming and J lost 7 bases, with 16 bases between them. The germline V gene has CDR1 KGHSH and CDR2 LQKENI. The DNA for the CDR3 is TGTGCCAGCTCACCCCCGGGACTCGGGGCTAATGAGCAGTTCTTC. It specifies CASSPPGLGANEQFF. Drawing the rest from reference TRBV18 and TRBJ2-1, the complete variable domain is NAGVMQNPRHLVRRRGQEARLRCSPMKGHSHVYWYRQLPEEGLKFMVYLQKENIIDESGMPKERFSAEFPKEGPSILRIQQVVRGDSAAYFCASSPPGLGANEQFFGPGTRLTVL.

The chain links TRBV6-4 to TRBJ2-7; perhaps TRBD2 as D (7 bases). CDR1 is MRHNA and CDR2 is SNTAGT in the germline V gene. Trimming took off 6 bases at V and 6 bases at J, with 15 bases between the two ends. This CDR3 has 13 residues. The CDR3 region has the DNA TGTGCCAGCAGCGCGGGGGCCCCACTCGAGCAGTACTTC. This sequence encodes CASSAGAPLEQYF.

This clone was observed once. The V and J genes are TRBV28 and TRBJ1-2, with no clear D. The germline V gene has CDR1 MDHEN and CDR2 SYDVKM. Deletions cut 6 bases from V and 0 bases from J, with 14 bases between. CDR3 size: 15 residues. This chain's CDR3 is CASRSDRPANYGYTF. The CDR3 DNA is TGTGCCAGCAGGTCTGACCGGCCCGCTAACTATGGCTACACCTTC.

The chain joins TRBV15 to TRBJ1-5, with D possibly TRBD1 on 6 matching bases. The CDR3 is 14 residues long. With 0 bases removed from V and 6 bases from J, the gap between germline ends came to 9 bases. From germline, CDR1 is LNHNV and CDR2 YYDKDF (reference sequence). The chain's CDR3 is CATSRDGGAQPQHF. CDR3 in DNA: TGTGCCACCAGCAGAGATGGGGGGGCTCAGCCCCAGCATTTT.

The chain employs TRBV11-2 and TRBJ2-2; 11 bases agree with TRBD2. Trimming cost V 6 bases and J 5 bases; bases outside gene matches: 11. The CDR3 has 17 amino acids. Germline V gene data show CDR1 as SGHAT and CDR2 as FQNNGV. The CDR3 DNA reads TGTGCCAGCAGGCCTCCCACTAGCGGGAGTTTGACCGGGGAGCTGTTTTTT. Translated: CASRPPTSGSLTGELFF.

The chain joins TRBV2 to TRBJ2-5; D call uncertain. This CDR3 is built from 14 residues. Per germline, CDR1 SNHLY and CDR2 FYNNEI. Trimming pared 4 bases from V and 4 bases from J, leaving 13 bases between. CDR3 sequence reads: CASSVALQGETQYF. CDR3 nucleotide sequence: TGTGCCAGCAGTGTCGCGTTACAAGGAGAGACCCAGTACTTC.

This clone was recorded once. This rearrangement joins TRBV4-3 to TRBJ2-2, with 10 bases lining up with TRBD2. The CDR3 covers 16 residues. With V trimmed by 0 bases and J by 5 bases, 3 bases remained unmatched. Germline V gene lookup returns CDR1 LGHNA and CDR2 YSLEER. CDR3 sequence: CASSQDVSGGTGELFF. In nucleotides, the CDR3 is TGCGCCAGCAGCCAAGATGTTAGCGGGGGGACCGGGGAGCTGTTTTTT.

V usage is TRBV7-9 and J usage is TRBJ2-1; no definite D call. Germline V gives CDR1 SEHNR, CDR2 FQNEAQ (reference sequence). CDR3 size: 13 residues. V was cut by 1 base and J by 10 bases, with 11 bases left in between. CDR3 loop: CASSLGGAGEQFF. The CDR3 DNA sequence: TGTGCCAGCAGCTTAGGGGGTGCAGGAGAGCAGTTCTTC.